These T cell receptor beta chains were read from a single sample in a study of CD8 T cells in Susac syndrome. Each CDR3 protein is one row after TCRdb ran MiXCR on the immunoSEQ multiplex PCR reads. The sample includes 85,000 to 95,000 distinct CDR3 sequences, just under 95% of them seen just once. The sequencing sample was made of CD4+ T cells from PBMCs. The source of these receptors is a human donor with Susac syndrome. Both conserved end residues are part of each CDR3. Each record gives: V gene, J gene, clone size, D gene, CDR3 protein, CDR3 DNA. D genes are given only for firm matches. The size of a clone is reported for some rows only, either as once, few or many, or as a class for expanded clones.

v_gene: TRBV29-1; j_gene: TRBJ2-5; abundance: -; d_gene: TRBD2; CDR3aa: CSIVGRRETQYF; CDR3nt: TGCAGCATAGTCGGGAGGAGAGAGACCCAGTACTTC
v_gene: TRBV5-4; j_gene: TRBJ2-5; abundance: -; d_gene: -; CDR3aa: CASSFYRGNQETQYF; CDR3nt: TGTGCCAGCAGCTTTTATCGCGGGAACCAAGAGACCCAGTACTTC
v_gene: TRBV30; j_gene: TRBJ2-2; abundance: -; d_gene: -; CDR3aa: CAWSRSGELFF; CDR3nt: TGTGCCTGGAGTAGGAGCGGGGAGCTGTTTTTT
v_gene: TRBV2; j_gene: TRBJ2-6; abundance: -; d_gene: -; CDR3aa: CASSGEISGANVLTF; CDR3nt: TGTGCCAGCTCCGGGGAGATCTCTGGGGCCAACGTCCTGACTTTC
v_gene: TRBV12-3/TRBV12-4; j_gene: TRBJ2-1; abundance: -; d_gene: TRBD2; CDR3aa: CASGTRGSEQFF; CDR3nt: TGTGCCAGCGGCACCCGCGGGAGTGAGCAGTTCTTC
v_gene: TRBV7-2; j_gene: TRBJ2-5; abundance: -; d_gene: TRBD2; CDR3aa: CASSLSGGTQETQYF; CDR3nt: TGTGCCAGCAGCTTAAGCGGGGGGACGCAAGAGACCCAGTACTTC
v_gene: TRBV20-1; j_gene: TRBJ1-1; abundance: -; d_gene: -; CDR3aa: CSARKTAMNTEAFF; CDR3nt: TGCAGTGCTAGGAAGACAGCCATGAACACTGAAGCTTTCTTT
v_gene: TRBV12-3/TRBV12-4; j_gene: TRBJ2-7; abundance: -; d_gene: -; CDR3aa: CASTPGRPTYEQYF; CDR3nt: TGTGCCAGCACCCCGGGACGCCCCACCTACGAGCAGTACTTC
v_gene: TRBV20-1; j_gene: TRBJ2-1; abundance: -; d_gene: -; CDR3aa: CSARGQINEQFF; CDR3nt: TGCAGTGCTAGAGGCCAGATCAATGAGCAGTTCTTC
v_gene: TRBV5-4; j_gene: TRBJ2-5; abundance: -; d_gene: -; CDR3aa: CASSSPGLLQETQYF; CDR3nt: TGTGCCAGCAGCAGCCCGGGACTCTTACAAGAGACCCAGTACTTC
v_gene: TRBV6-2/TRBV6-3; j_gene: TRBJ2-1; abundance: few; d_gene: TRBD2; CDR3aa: CASIAWGGSSYNEQFF; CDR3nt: TGTGCCAGCATCGCCTGGGGCGGGAGCTCCTACAATGAGCAGTTCTTC
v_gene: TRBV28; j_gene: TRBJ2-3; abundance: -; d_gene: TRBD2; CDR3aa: CASSPLAGGIDTQYF; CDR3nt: TGTGCCAGCAGCCCCCTAGCGGGGGGGATAGATACGCAGTATTTT
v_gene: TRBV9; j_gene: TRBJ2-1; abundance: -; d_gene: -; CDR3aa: CASSVHQLNEQFF; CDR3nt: TGTGCCAGCAGCGTACATCAGCTCAATGAGCAGTTCTTC
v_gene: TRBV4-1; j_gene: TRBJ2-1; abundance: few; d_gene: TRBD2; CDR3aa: CASSQDTSGMGDEQFF; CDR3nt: TGTGCCAGCAGCCAAGATACTAGCGGGATGGGGGATGAGCAGTTCTTC
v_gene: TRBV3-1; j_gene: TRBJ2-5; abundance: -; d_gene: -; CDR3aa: CASSRDFQETQYF; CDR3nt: TGTGCCAGCAGTCGGGACTTCCAAGAGACCCAGTACTTC
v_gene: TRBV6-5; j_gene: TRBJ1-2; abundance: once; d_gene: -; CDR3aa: CASWTDSGGYTF; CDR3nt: TGTGCCAGCTGGACGGACTCGGGTGGCTACACCTTC
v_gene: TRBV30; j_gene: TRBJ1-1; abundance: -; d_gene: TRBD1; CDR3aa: CAWSGQGTEAFF; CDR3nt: TGTGCCTGGAGTGGACAGGGCACTGAAGCTTTCTTT
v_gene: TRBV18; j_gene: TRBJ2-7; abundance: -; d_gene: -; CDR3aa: CASSPRNREVRYF; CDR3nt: TGTGCCAGCTCACCAAGGAACAGGGAGGTGCGGTACTTC
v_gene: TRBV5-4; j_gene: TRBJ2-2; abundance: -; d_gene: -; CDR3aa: CASSLPSGELFF; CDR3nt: TGTGCCAGCAGCCTCCCGTCCGGGGAGCTGTTTTTT
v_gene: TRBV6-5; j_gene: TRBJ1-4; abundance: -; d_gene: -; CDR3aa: CASRDNEKLFF; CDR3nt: TGTGCCAGCAGGGATAATGAAAAACTGTTTTTT
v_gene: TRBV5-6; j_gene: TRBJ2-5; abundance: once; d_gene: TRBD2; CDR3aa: CASSFSGGAQETQYF; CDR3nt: TGTGCCAGCAGCTTTAGCGGGGGGGCGCAAGAGACCCAGTACTTC
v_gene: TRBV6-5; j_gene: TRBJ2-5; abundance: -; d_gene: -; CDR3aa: CASSSWTDQETQYF; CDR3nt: TGTGCCAGCAGTTCCTGGACGGACCAAGAGACCCAGTACTTC
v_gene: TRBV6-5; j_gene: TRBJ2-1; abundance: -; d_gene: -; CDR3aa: CASSRNFEEQFF; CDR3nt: TGTGCCAGCAGTCGAAATTTTGAAGAGCAGTTCTTC
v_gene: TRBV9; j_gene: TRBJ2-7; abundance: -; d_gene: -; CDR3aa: CASSEQGSYEQYF; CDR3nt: TGTGCCAGCAGCGAACAAGGGTCGTACGAGCAGTACTTC
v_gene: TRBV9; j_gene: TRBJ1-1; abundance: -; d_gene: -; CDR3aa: CASSYQSQGNTEAFF; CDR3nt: TGTGCCAGCAGCTATCAAAGCCAGGGGAACACTGAAGCTTTCTTT
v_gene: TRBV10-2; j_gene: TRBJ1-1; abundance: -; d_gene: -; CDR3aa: CASSESAEGAFF; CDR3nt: TGCGCCAGCAGTGAGTCGGCAGAAGGAGCTTTCTTT
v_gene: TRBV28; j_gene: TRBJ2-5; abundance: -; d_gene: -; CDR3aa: CASSFHRGRSGQETQYF; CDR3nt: TGTGCCAGCAGTTTCCACCGGGGCAGGTCCGGCCAAGAGACCCAGTACTTC
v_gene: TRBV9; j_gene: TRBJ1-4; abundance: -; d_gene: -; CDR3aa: CASSPQTSPNEKLFF; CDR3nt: TGTGCCAGCAGCCCTCAGACCTCCCCTAATGAAAAACTGTTTTTT